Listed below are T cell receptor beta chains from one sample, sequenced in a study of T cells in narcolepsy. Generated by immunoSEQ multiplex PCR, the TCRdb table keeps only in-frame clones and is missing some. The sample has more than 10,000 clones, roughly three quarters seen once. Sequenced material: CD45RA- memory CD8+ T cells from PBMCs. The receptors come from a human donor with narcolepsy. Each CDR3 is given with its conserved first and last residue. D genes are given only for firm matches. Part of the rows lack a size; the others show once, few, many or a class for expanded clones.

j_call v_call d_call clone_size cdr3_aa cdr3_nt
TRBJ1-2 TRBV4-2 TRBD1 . CASSASGQGTFGYTF TGTGCCAGCAGCGCCTCGGGACAGGGTACCTTTGGCTACACCTTC
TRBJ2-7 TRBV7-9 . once CASSFTGTNYEQYF TGTGCCAGCAGCTTTACAGGAACCAACTACGAGCAGTACTTC
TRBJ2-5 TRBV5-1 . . CASRYQETQYF TGCGCCAGCAGATACCAAGAGACCCAGTACTTC
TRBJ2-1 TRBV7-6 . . CASSARQALSSYNEQFF TGTGCCAGCAGCGCACGACAGGCCTTAAGCTCCTACAATGAGCAGTTCTTC
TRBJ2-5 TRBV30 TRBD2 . CAWNWGGGAKETQYF TGTGCCTGGAATTGGGGGGGAGGAGCGAAAGAGACCCAGTACTTC
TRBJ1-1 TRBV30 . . CAWSVLAEAFF TGTGCCTGGAGTGTACTCGCTGAAGCTTTCTTT
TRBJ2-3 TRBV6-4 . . CASSDGHDADTQYF TGTGCCAGCAGTGACGGTCACGACGCAGATACGCAGTATTTT
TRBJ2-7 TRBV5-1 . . CASSLDWGTYEQYF TGCGCCAGCAGCTTGGACTGGGGAACCTACGAGCAGTACTTC
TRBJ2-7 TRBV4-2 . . CASSQDLEQVYEQYF TGTGCCAGCAGCCAAGATCTTGAACAGGTCTACGAGCAGTACTTC
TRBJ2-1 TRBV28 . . CASSFRSAYNEQFF TGTGCCAGCAGTTTTAGGTCTGCTTACAATGAGCAGTTCTTC
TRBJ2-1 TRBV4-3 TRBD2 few CASSEWTSHNEQFF TGCGCCAGCAGTGAATGGACTAGCCACAATGAGCAGTTCTTC
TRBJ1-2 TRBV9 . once CASSVGEVMDSNYGYTF TGTGCCAGCAGCGTAGGTGAGGTGATGGACTCTAACTATGGCTACACCTTC
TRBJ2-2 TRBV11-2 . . CASSGQTKAMALFF TGTGCCAGCAGCGGCCAGACGAAAGCGATGGCCCTGTTTTTT
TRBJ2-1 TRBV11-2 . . CASSFQPSREQFF TGTGCCAGCAGCTTTCAGCCCTCCCGGGAGCAGTTCTTC
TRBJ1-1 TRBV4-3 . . CASSQFDSNTEAFF TGCGCCAGCAGCCAGTTCGACAGTAACACTGAAGCTTTCTTT
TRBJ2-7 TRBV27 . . CASSLAGSSYEQYF TGTGCCAGCAGTCTAGCTGGAAGCTCCTACGAGCAGTACTTC
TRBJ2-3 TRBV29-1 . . CSVESSSDTQYF TGCAGCGTTGAGAGTAGTTCAGATACGCAGTATTTT
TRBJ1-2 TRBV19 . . CASSTGTYGYTF TGTGCCAGTAGTACAGGGACCTATGGCTACACCTTC
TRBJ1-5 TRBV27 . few CASREFGNQPQHF TGTGCCAGCAGGGAATTCGGCAATCAGCCCCAGCATTTT
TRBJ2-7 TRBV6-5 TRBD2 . CASSFSGESSYEQYF TGTGCCAGCAGTTTTAGCGGGGAAAGCTCCTACGAGCAGTACTTC
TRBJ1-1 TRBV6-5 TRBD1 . CASSYSSVGGISEAFF TGTGCCAGCAGTTACTCGAGTGTAGGGGGCATCTCTGAAGCTTTCTTT
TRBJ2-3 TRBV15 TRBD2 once CATSTLAGPTDTQYF TGTGCCACCAGTACTTTAGCGGGACCCACAGATACGCAGTATTTT
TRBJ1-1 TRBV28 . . CASSFQGFEAFF TGTGCCAGCAGTTTCCAAGGGTTTGAAGCTTTCTTT
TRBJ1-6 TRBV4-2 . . CASSQGLEPNSPLHF TGTGCCAGCAGCCAAGGTTTGGAACCTAATTCACCCCTCCACTTT
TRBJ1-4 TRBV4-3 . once CASSQDPPGEGGEKLFF TGCGCCAGCAGCCAAGATCCTCCTGGTGAGGGAGGTGAAAAACTGTTTTTT
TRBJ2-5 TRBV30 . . CAWTRASGETQYF TGTGCCTGGACTCGGGCTAGTGGGGAGACCCAGTACTTC
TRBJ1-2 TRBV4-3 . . CASSQDRAGDYGYTF TGCGCCAGCAGCCAAGATCGAGCAGGGGACTATGGCTACACCTTC
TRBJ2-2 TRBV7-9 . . CASSLGTVNTGELFF TGTGCCAGCAGCTTAGGGACAGTAAACACCGGGGAGCTGTTTTTT
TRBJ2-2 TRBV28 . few CASSLLQVGSFTGELFF TGTGCCAGCAGTTTATTACAAGTTGGGAGTTTCACCGGGGAGCTGTTTTTT
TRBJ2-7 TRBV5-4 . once CASSRFGGQDEQYF TGTGCCAGCAGCCGCTTTGGGGGTCAAGACGAGCAGTACTTC
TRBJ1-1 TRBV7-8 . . CASSLSATWNTEAFF TGTGCCAGCAGCTTATCGGCCACCTGGAACACTGAAGCTTTCTTT
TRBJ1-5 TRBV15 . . CATSRATGSAQPQHF TGTGCCACCAGCAGAGCCACAGGGTCGGCTCAGCCCCAGCATTTT
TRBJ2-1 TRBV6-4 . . CASSDSVEAHNEQFF TGTGCCAGCAGTGACTCGGTAGAGGCGCACAATGAGCAGTTCTTC
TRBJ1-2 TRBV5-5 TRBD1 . CASSLDRGEWGYTF TGTGCCAGCAGCTTGGACAGGGGAGAGTGGGGCTACACCTTC
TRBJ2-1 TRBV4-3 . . CASSQEPAGTYSYNEQFF TGCGCCAGCAGCCAAGAGCCAGCGGGGACATACTCCTACAATGAGCAGTTCTTC
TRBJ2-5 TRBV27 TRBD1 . CASSPWTGRETQYF TGTGCCAGCAGCCCTTGGACAGGGCGGGAGACCCAGTACTTC
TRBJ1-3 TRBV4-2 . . CASSPQEQGGNTIYF TGTGCCAGCAGCCCTCAAGAACAAGGAGGAAACACCATATATTTT
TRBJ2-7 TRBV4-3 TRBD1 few CASSLPGGSYEQYF TGCGCCAGCAGCCTCCCAGGGGGCTCCTACGAGCAGTACTTC
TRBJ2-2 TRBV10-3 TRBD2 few CAISEILAGEAGELFF TGTGCCATCAGTGAGATACTAGCGGGAGAGGCCGGGGAGCTGTTTTTT
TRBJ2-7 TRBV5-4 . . CASSFWGSGSYEQYF TGTGCCAGCAGCTTTTGGGGATCCGGCTCCTACGAGCAGTACTTC
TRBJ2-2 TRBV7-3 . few CASSPTLVGFSTGELFF TGTGCCAGCAGCCCCACTTTGGTGGGGTTTAGTACCGGGGAGCTGTTTTTT
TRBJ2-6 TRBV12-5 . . CASGPPVGANVLTF TGTGCTAGTGGTCCCCCCGTGGGGGCCAACGTCCTGACTTTC
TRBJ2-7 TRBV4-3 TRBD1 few CASSQARNGQGLYEQYF TGCGCCAGCAGCCAAGCCCGGAACGGACAGGGACTCTACGAGCAGTACTTC
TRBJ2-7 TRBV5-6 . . CASSLGGNYEQYF TGTGCCAGCAGCTTGGGGGGGAACTACGAGCAGTACTTC